Listed here are 8 T cell receptor beta chains from one sample, sequenced in a study of T cell changes during pregnancy in multiple sclerosis (dated by TCRdb to about 2019). Library creation used the immunoSEQ multiplex PCR assay. Held by TCRdb, this immuneACCESS table contains in-frame sequences only and omits some clones. Under half of the omission traces to an unresolved V gene where checked; the cause of the rest is unknown. A total of 55,000 to 65,000 clones appear in this sample, about 94% of them only once. Approximately 0.35% of the sample lies in the top ten. Sample: CD4+ T cells from peripheral blood mononuclear cells, taken before pregnancy. These receptors all come from a female donor with multiple sclerosis, enrolled in a pregnancy study.

The CDR3 loop reads CASSQEYAAGDTQYF. The CDR3 nucleotides read TGTGCCAGCAGCCAAGAGTACGCCGCGGGAGATACGCAGTATTTT. This chain connects TRBV4-2 to TRBJ2-3; the D gene is possibly TRBD2 (5 bases). V dropped 0 bases and J dropped 5 bases, with 12 bases sitting between them. The CDR3 has 15 amino acids. Germline V CDR1 and CDR2: LGHNA, YNFKEQ.

V usage is TRBV10-3 and J usage is TRBJ1-4; TRBD1 might be the D (5 bases). This CDR3 region has 15 residues. Between the trimmed V and J ends, which lost 3 bases and 8 bases, there was a span of 16 bases. Per germline, CDR1 ENHRY and CDR2 SYGVKD. The CDR3 loop reads CAISDTVRDREKLFF. CDR3 bases: TGTGCCATCAGTGATACGGTCAGGGATCGGGAAAAACTGTTTTTT.

The CDR3 coding sequence is TGCGCCAGCAGCCAAGATCCCGGGAATTCCCTCGGGGAGCAGTTCTTC. Amino acids: CASSQDPGNSLGEQFF. V usage is TRBV4-3 and J usage is TRBJ2-1, with D possibly TRBD2 on 5 matching bases. CDR1 and CDR2 from the germline V gene are LGHNA and YSLEER. CDR3 size: 16 residues. Trimming shortened V by 0 bases and J by 10 bases, and 19 bases separated the two germline ends.

V usage is TRBV7-3 and J usage is TRBJ1-1; TRBD1 matches at 8 bases. Germline CDR1 SGHTA, CDR2 FQGTGA. CDR3 length: 15 amino acids. V dropped 6 bases and J dropped 3; count of bases not matched to a gene: 9. The CDR3 loop reads CASRPQGGRDTEAFF. CDR3 sequence (DNA): TGTGCCAGCAGGCCACAGGGGGGGAGGGACACTGAAGCTTTCTTT. Full variable domain (remainder filled in from reference TRBV7-3 and TRBJ1-1): GAGVSQTPSNKVTEKGKYVELRCDPISGHTALYWYRQSLGQGPEFLIYFQGTGAADDSGLPNDRFFAVRPEGSVSTLKIQRTERGDSAVYLCASRPQGGRDTEAFFGQGTRLTVV.

The chain combines TRBV19 with TRBJ2-2; 11 positions match TRBD2. J lost 2 bases, V lost 4 bases, and 3 bases had no gene match. Germline V CDR1 and CDR2: LNHDA, SQIVND (reference sequence). This CDR3 spans 16 amino acids. The CDR3 coding sequence is TGTGCCAGTAGTAGAACTAGCGGGGGTAACACCGGGGAGCTGTTTTTT. This codes for CASSRTSGGNTGELFF.

This clone was detected once. This chain uses TRBV10-3 with TRBJ2-7; 7 bases align to TRBD1. This CDR3 region has 12 residues. V was clipped by 10 bases and J by 6 bases; unmatched bases: 9. Germline V lookup: CDR1 ENHRY, CDR2 SYGVKD. For the CDR3, the DNA is TGTGCCACCACAGGGGTTGAAAGCGAGCAGTACTTC. Its translation: CATTGVESEQYF.

The rearrangement uses TRBV4-1 and TRBJ1-4; D possibly corresponds to TRBD1 (5 bases). Germline CDR1 is MGHRA and CDR2 is YSYEKL. The V end was cut by 2 bases, the J end by 7 bases, with 11 bases between. CDR3 length: 14 amino acids. DNA for the CDR3: TGCGCCAGCAGCCAATCAGGGCTCCTTGAAAAACTGTTTTTT. This sequence encodes CASSQSGLLEKLFF.

The chain carries TRBV20-1 and TRBJ2-1, with a tentative D call TRBD2 (5 bases). CDR3 size: 11 residues. With 6 bases removed from V and 6 bases from J, the gap between germline ends came to 9 bases. CDR1 and CDR2 (germline): DFQATT, SNEGSKA (reference sequence). The CDR3 here is CSAALGNEQFF. Written as DNA, the CDR3 is TGCAGTGCAGCACTAGGCAATGAGCAGTTCTTC.